What follows is one T cell receptor (beta chain) and its context. The table came from immunoSEQ multiplex PCR; TCRdb's copy has only in-frame clones and leaves some out. Among 100,000 or so clones listed, 87% were seen once. These data are taken from a study of cytomegalovirus exposure and HLA in healthy donors. The TCR originated in a woman aged 25 to 45 in good health and CMV-seronegative. Material: PBMCs.

CDR3 nucleotides: TGTGCCAGCAGCTCCTCGACAGGGTGGGTCGCGAACACCGGGGAGCTGTTTTTT. Its translation: CASSSSTGWVANTGELFF. The J gene is TRBJ2-2, the V gene TRBV7-8; 7 nucleotides line up with TRBD1. With V trimmed by 4 bases and J by 0 bases, 11 bases remained unmatched. Germline-derived CDR1 and CDR2 are SGHVS and FQNEAQ. CDR3 length equals 18 residues.